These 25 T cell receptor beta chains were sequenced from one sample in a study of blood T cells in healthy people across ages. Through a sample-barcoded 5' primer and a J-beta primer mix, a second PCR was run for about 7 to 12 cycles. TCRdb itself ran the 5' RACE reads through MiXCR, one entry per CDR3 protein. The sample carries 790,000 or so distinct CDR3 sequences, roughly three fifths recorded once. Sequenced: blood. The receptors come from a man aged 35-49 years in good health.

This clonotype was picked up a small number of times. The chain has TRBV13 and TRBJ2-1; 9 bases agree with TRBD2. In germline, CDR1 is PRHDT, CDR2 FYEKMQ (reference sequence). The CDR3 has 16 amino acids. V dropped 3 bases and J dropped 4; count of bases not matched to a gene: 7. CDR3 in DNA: TGTGCCAGCAGCTTCTCGACTAGCGGTGATTACAATGAGCAGTTCTTC. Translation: CASSFSTSGDYNEQFF.

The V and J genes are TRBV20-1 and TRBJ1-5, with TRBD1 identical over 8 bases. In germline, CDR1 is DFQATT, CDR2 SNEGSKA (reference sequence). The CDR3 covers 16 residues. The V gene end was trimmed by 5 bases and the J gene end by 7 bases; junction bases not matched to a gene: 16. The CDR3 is CSAWMTLDREGQPQHF. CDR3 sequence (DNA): TGCAGTGCTTGGATGACTTTGGACAGGGAAGGACAGCCCCAGCATTTT.

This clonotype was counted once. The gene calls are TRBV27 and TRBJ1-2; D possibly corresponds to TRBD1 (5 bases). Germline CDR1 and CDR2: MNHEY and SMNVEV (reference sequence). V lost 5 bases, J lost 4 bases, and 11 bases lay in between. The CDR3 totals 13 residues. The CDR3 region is CASSRGGTYGYTF. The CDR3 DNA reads TGTGCCAGCAGTCGGGGGGGGACCTATGGCTACACCTTC.

In DNA, the CDR3 is TGTGCCAGCAGACCGGGACTAGCGGAACCAGACACAGATACGCAGTATTTT. It translates to CASRPGLAEPDTDTQYF. This chain links TRBV7-2 with TRBJ2-3; 11 nucleotides match TRBD2. With 6 bases clipped from V and 2 bases from J, the junction kept 10 bases outside the gene matches. CDR1 SGHTA and CDR2 FQGNSA come from the germline V gene. The CDR3 length is 17 residues.

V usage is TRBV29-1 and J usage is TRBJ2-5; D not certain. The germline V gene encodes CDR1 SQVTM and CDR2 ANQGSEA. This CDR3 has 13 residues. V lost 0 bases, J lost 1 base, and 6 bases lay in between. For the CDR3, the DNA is TGCAGCGTTGAAGATTCTGGCCAAGAGACCCAGTACTTC. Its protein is CSVEDSGQETQYF.

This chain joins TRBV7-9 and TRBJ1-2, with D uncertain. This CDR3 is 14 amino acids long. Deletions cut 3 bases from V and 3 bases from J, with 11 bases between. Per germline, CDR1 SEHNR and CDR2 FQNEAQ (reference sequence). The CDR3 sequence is CASSFGPAYYGYTF. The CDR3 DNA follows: TGTGCCAGCAGCTTTGGTCCAGCCTACTATGGCTACACCTTC.

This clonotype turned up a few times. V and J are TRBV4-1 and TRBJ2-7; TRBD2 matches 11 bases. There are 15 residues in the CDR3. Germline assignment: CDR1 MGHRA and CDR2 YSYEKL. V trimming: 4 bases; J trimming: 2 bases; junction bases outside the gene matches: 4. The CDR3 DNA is TGCGCCAGCAGCCGGACGACTAGCGGGGCCTACGAGCAGTACTTC. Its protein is CASSRTTSGAYEQYF.

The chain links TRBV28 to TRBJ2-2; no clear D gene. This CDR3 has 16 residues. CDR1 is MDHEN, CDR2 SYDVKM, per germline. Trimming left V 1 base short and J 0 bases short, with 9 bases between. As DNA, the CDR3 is TGTGCCAGCAGTTTATCGCTGACAACGAACACCGGGGAGCTGTTTTTT. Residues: CASSLSLTTNTGELFF.

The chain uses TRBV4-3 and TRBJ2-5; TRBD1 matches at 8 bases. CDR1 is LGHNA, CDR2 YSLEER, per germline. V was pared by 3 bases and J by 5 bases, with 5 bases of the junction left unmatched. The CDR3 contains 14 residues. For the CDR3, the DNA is TGCGCCAGCAGCCAGGACAGGGTGCGGGAGACCCAGTACTTC. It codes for CASSQDRVRETQYF.

The CDR3 nucleotides read TGTGCCAGCAGTTACTCACAACTAGCGGCCCTATCCTACGAGCAGTACTTC. Protein sequence: CASSYSQLAALSYEQYF. The V call is TRBV6-2 or TRBV6-3, the J call TRBJ2-7; TRBD2 agrees at 8 bases. Trimming took 0 bases from V and 1 from J; bases not matched to a gene: 8. CDR3 length: 17 residues. The V gene's germline CDR1 is MNHEY and CDR2 SVGEGT.

CDR3 amino acids: CSARGTGVPDTQYF. DNA for the CDR3: TGCAGTGCTAGAGGGACAGGGGTACCAGATACGCAGTATTTT. The V call is TRBV20-1, the J call TRBJ2-3; 9 bases line up with TRBD1. V lost 1 base to trimming and J lost 4 bases; unmatched junction nucleotides: 3. The CDR3 consists of 14 residues. The germline gives CDR1 DFQATT, CDR2 SNEGSKA (reference sequence).

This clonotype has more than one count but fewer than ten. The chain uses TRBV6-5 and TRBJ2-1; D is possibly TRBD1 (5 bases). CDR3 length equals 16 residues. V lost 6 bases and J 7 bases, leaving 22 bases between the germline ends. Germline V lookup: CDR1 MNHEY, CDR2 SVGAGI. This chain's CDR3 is CASRPQQVLVGNEQFF. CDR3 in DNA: TGTGCCAGCAGACCACAACAGGTCCTGGTCGGGAATGAGCAGTTCTTC.

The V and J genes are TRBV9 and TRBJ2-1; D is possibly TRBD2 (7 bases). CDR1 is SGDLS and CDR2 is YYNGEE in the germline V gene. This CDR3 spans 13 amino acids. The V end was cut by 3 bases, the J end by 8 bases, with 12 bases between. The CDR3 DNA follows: TGTGCCAGCAGCGGGAAGGGGGGGTATGAGCAGTTCTTC. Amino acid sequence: CASSGKGGYEQFF.

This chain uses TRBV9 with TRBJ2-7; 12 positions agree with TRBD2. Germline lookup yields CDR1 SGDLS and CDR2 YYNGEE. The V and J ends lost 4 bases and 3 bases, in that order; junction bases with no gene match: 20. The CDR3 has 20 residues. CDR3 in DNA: TGTGCCAGCAGCTACCCCCTAGCGGGAGGGCTTGTGAACTCGGACTACGAGCAGTACTTC. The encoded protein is CASSYPLAGGLVNSDYEQYF.

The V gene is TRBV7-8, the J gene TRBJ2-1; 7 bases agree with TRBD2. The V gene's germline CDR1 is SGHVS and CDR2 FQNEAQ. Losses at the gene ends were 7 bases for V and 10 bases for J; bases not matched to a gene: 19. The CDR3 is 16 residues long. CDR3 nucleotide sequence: TGTGCCAGCACCGCCACCGGGCGGGAGAAGAGATACGAGCAGTTCTTC. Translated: CASTATGREKRYEQFF.

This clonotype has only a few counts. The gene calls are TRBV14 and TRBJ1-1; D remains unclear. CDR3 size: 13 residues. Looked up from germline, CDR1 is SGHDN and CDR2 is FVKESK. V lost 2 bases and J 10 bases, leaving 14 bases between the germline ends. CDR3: CASSQRGIRRAFF. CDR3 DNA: TGTGCCAGCAGCCAACGTGGGATCCGTCGAGCTTTCTTT.

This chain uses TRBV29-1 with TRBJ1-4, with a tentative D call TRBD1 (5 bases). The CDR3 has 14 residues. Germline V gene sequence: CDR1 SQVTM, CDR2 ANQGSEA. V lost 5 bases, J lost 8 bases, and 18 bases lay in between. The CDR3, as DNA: TGCAGCGTTTTGGTGGTAGGGGTTGGCGAAAAACTGTTTTTT. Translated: CSVLVVGVGEKLFF.

The CDR3: CASSVPGNTEAFF. The CDR3 coding sequence is TGTGCCAGCAGTGTGCCTGGGAACACTGAAGCTTTCTTT. This sequence joins TRBV28 and TRBJ1-1, with D hard to call. CDR3 length: 13 amino acids. Germline CDR1 and CDR2: MDHEN and SYDVKM. V lost 5 bases, J lost 1 base, and 8 bases lay in between. Supplemented by reference TRBV28 and TRBJ1-1, the full variable domain reads DVKVTQSSRYLVKRTGEKVFLECVQDMDHENMFWYRQDPGLGLRLIYFSYDVKMKEKGDIPEGYSVSREKKERFSLILESASTNQTSMYLCASSVPGNTEAFFGQGTRLTVV.

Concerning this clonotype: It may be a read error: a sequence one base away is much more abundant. As DNA, the CDR3 is TGTGCCGGCAGCCGCAGCCCCCGGGGGGCCCAAGAGACCCAGTACTTC. It is translated as CAGSRSPRGAQETQYF. The chain links TRBV7-3 to TRBJ2-4; tentatively, D is TRBD2 (7 bases). The J call may be mistaken, given a closer DNA end match to TRBJ2-5. The CDR3 contains 16 residues. Germline CDR1 reads SGHTA; CDR2 reads FQGTGA.

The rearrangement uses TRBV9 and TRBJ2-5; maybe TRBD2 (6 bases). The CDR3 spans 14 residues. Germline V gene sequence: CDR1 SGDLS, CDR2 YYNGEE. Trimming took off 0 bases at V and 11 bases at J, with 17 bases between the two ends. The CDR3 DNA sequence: TGTGCCAGCAGCGTAGGGACTACCCTCAATGAGCAGTACTTC. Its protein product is CASSVGTTLNEQYF.

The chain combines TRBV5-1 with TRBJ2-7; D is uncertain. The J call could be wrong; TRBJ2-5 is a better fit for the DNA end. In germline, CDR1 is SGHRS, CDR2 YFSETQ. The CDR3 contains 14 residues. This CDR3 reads CASSLAGSWETQYF. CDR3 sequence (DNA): TGCGCCAGCAGCTTGGCCGGTAGCTGGGAGACCCAGTACTTC.

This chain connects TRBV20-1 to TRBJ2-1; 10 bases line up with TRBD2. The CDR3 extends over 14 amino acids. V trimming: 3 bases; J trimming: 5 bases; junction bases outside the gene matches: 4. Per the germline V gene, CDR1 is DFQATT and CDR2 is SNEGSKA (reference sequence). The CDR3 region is CSARGLAINNEQFF. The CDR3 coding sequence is TGCAGTGCTAGGGGACTAGCGATAAACAATGAGCAGTTCTTC.

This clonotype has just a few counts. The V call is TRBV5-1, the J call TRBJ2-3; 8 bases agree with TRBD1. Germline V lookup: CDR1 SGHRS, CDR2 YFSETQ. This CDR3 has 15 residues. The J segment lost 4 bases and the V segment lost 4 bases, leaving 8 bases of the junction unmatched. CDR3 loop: CASSKGQGGADTQYF. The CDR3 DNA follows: TGCGCCAGCAGCAAAGGACAGGGTGGGGCAGATACGCAGTATTTT.

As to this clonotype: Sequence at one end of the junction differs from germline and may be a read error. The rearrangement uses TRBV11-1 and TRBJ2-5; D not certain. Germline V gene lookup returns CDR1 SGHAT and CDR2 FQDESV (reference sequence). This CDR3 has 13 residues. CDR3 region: CAGSPLIQETQYF. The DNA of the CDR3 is TGTGCCGGCAGCCCCCTGATTCAAGAGACCCAGTACTTC.

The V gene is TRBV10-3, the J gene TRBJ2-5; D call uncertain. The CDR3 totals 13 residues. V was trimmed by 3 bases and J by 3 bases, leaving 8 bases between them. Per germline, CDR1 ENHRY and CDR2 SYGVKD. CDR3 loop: CAISDQKEETQYF. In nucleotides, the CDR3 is TGTGCCATCAGTGACCAGAAGGAAGAGACCCAGTACTTC.